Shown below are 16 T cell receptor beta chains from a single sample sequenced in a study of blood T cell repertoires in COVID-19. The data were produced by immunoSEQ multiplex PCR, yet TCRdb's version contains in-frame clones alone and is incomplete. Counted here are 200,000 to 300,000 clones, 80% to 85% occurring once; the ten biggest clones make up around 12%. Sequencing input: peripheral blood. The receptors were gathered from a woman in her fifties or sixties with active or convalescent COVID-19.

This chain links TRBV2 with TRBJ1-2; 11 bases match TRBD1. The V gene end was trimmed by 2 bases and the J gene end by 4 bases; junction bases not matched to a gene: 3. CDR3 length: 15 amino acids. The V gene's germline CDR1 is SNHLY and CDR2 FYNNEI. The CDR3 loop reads CASSESGTGGYGYTF. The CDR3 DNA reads TGTGCCAGCAGTGAAAGCGGGACAGGGGGCTATGGCTACACCTTC.

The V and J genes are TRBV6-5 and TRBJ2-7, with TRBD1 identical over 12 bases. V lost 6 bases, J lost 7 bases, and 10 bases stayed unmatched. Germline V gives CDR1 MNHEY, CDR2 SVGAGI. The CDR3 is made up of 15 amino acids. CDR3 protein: CASRPPGQGAEEQYF. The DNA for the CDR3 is TGTGCCAGCAGGCCCCCGGGACAGGGGGCTGAGGAGCAGTACTTC.

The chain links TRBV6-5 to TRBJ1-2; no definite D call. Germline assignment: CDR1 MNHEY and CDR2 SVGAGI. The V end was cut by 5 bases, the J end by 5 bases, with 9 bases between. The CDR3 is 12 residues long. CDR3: CASSSLVYGYTF. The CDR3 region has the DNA TGTGCCAGCAGTAGCCTGGTGTATGGCTACACCTTC.

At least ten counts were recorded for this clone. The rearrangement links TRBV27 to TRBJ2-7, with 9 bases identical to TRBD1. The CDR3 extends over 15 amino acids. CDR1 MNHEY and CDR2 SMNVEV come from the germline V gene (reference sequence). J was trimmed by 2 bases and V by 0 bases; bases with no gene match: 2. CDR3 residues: CASSLSTGGPYEQYF. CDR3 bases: TGTGCCAGCAGTTTATCTACAGGGGGCCCCTACGAGCAGTACTTC.

The CDR3 coding sequence is TGTGCCAGCAGTGAGTCGGCAGGGAAAATCGAAAAACTGTTTTTT. It specifies CASSESAGKIEKLFF. The chain joins TRBV6-1 to TRBJ1-4; tentative D call: TRBD1 (5 bases). V dropped 3 bases and J dropped 8 bases, with 16 bases sitting between them. CDR1 MNHNS and CDR2 SASEGT come from the germline V gene. The CDR3 loop spans 15 amino acids.

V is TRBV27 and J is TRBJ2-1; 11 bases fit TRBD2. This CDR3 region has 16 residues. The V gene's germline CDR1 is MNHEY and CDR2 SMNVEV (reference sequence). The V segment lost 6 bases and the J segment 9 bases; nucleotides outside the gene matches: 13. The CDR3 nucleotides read TGTGCCAGCAGGACTGGACTAGCGGGTCGCGGGGGTGAGCAGTTCTTC. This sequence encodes CASRTGLAGRGGEQFF.

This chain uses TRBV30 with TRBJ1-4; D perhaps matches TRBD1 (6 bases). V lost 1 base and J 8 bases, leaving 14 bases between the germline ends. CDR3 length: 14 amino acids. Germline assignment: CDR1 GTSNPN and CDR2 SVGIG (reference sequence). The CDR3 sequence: CAWSGGRGREKLFF. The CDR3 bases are TGTGCCTGGAGTGGCGGGAGGGGGAGGGAAAAACTGTTTTTT.

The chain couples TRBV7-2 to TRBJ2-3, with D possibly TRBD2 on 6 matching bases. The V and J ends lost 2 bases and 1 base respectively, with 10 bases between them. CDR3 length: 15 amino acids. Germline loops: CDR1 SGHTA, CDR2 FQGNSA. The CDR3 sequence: CASSLNWGGTDTQYF. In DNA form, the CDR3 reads TGTGCCAGCAGCTTAAATTGGGGGGGCACAGATACGCAGTATTTT. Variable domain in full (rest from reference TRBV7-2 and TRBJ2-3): GAGVSQSPSNKVTEKGKDVELRCDPISGHTALYWYRQSLGQGLEFLIYFQGNSAPDKSGLPSDRFSAERTGGSVSTLTIQRTQQEDSAVYLCASSLNWGGTDTQYFGPGTRLTVL.

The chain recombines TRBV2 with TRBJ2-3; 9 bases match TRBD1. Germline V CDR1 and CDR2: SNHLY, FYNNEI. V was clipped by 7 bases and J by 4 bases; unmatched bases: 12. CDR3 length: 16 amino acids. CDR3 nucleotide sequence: TGTGCCAGCAATTTTGGGACAGGGACGAATTCAGATACGCAGTATTTT. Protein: CASNFGTGTNSDTQYF.

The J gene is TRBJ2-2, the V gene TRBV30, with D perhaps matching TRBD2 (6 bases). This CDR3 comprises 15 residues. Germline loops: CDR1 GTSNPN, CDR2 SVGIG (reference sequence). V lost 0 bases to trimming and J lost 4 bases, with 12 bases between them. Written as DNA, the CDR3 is TGTGCCTGGAGTGTCTCGCGGGGTGTCACCGGGGAGCTGTTTTTT. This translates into CAWSVSRGVTGELFF.

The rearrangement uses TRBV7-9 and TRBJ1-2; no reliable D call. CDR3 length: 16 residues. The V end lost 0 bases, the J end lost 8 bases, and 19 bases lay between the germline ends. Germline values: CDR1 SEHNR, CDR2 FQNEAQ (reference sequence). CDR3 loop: CASSLAEAGRRSGYTF. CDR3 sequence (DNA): TGTGCCAGCAGCTTAGCGGAGGCGGGCCGGAGGTCCGGCTACACCTTC.

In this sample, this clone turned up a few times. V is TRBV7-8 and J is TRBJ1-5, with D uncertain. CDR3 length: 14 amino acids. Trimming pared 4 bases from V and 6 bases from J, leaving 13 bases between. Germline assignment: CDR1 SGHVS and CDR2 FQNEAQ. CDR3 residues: CASSWRVGGQPQHF. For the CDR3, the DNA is TGTGCCAGCAGCTGGAGGGTGGGAGGTCAGCCCCAGCATTTT.

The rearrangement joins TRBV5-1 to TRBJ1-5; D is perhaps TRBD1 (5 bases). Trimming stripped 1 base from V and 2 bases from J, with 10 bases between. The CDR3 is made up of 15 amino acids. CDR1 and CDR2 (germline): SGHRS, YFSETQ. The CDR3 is CASSLRGEGNQPQHF. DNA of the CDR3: TGCGCCAGCAGCTTGCGGGGGGAGGGCAATCAGCCCCAGCATTTT.

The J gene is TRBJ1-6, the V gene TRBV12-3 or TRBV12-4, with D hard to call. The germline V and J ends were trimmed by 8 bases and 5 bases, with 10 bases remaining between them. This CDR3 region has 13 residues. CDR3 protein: CASRLRDNSPLHF. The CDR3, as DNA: TGTGCCAGCCGTCTTCGGGATAATTCACCCCTCCACTTT.

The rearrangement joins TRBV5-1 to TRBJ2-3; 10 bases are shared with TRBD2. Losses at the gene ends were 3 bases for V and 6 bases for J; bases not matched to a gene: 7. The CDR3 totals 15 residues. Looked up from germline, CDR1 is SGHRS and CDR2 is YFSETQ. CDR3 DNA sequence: TGCGCCAGCAGCTCCGCAGCGGGGGGGCAGGATACGCAGTATTTT. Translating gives CASSSAAGGQDTQYF. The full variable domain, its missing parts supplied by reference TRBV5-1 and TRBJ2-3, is KAGVTQTPRYLIKTRGQQVTLSCSPISGHRSVSWYQQTPGQGLQFLFEYFSETQRNKGNFPGRFSGRQFSNSRSEMNVSTLELGDSALYLCASSSAAGGQDTQYFGPGTRLTVL.

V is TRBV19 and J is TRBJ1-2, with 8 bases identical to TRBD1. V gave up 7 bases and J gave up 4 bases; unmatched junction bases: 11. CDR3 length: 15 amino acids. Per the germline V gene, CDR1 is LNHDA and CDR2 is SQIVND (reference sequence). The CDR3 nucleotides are TGTGCCAGTATCCCGGGGGCTGACAGGGGCTATGGCTACACCTTC. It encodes CASIPGADRGYGYTF.